The clone carrying this T cell receptor (beta chain) was seen ten or more times. What it binds is not known. The data derive from a study of CD8 T cells in ankylosing spondylitis. Broader study findings: Apparently characteristic of ankylosing spondylitis blood was a TCR beta motif (roughly eight highly homologous variants). Prior literature has documented some motif variants in synovial fluid and blood from reactive arthritis. Disease-linked clones, CD8+, were relatively rare in peripheral blood. Disease-linked clones were reportedly significantly enriched in matched ankylosing spondylitis synovial fluid.

Quantitative 5'-RACE with molecular barcodes produced the TCR beta libraries. TCRdb ran MiXCR on the 5' RACE reads and lists one entry per CDR3 protein. The data show about 800,000 distinct CDR3 sequences, approximately 12% seen once. Per the germline V gene, CDR1 is DFQATT and CDR2 is SNEGSKA (reference sequence). Deletions cut 6 bases from V and 7 bases from J, with 15 bases between. The CDR3 extends over 12 amino acids. The sequencing input was blood, either unsorted or a sorted T cell fraction (not recorded which). V and J are TRBV20-1 and TRBJ1-1; D possibly corresponds to TRBD1 (6 bases). This sequence was found in a male donor with ankylosing spondylitis. The CDR3 sequence is CSASTGTREAFF. The CDR3, as DNA: TGCAGTGCGTCGACCGGGACACGTGAAGCTTTCTTT.